This T cell receptor beta chain emerged from a study of regulatory T cells in long-lasting Graves disease. Assembly of TCR beta libraries relied on iRepertoire HTBI primers together with Arm-PCR of CDR3 regions. MiXCR was run by TCRdb on the multiplex PCR reads, yielding one entry per CDR3 protein. Of roughly 520,000 distinct CDR3 sequences in the sample, approximately 12% were seen once. Losses at the gene ends were 0 bases for V and 3 bases for J; bases not matched to a gene: 6. This CDR3 contains 17 residues. Germline CDR1 reads MDHEN; CDR2 reads SYDVKM. Whole-study results and caveats: Graves' patients with persistent disease showed TCR diversity lower than patients newly diagnosed. The analysis examined peripheral blood only and excluded thyroid tissue.

The time point here: newly diagnosed GD, antithyroid drugs for less than 3 months. TCR sequences were obtained from RNA taken from PBMCs. On this clonotype itself: Its antigen is unknown.

This sample also appeared in a second study, on T cells in Graves' hyperthyroidism and ophthalmopathy. This second report adds: In the first-round RT-PCR of the TCR CDR3, the HTBI primer set was used. The model predicted ophthalmopathy a median around 6 months before onset.

Sequencing was performed on peripheral blood mononuclear cells (PBMCs), taken at new diagnosis, from a patient treated with antithyroid drugs. V gene TRBV28 combines with J gene TRBJ2-7; TRBD2 agrees at 12 bases. The TCR sequence derives from a woman aged 25 to 39 with Graves disease. The CDR3 DNA follows: TGTGCCAGCAGTTTATGGACCCTAGCGGGAGGGGGCTACGAGCAGTACTTC. It translates to CASSLWTLAGGGYEQYF. Complete variable domain (other parts from reference TRBV28 and TRBJ2-7): DVKVTQSSRYLVKRTGEKVFLECVQDMDHENMFWYRQDPGLGLRLIYFSYDVKMKEKGDIPEGYSVSREKKERFSLILESASTNQTSMYLCASSLWTLAGGGYEQYFGPGTRLTVT.